Listed below are T cell receptor beta chains from one sample, sequenced in a study of blood T cell repertoires in COVID-19. The method was immunoSEQ multiplex PCR; TCRdb's version includes in-frame clones alone and lacks a portion of them. The table includes approximately 150,000 clones, roughly 84% detected once. The sequenced sample consisted of peripheral blood. These receptor sequences come from a man between 40 and 49 years old with acute or convalescent COVID-19. Each CDR3 is given with its conserved first and last residue. D genes are given only for firm matches. Some rows mark clone size as missing; the rest say once, few, many or name a class of expanded clone.

v_gene	abundance	j_gene	d_gene	CDR3aa	CDR3nt
TRBV10-3	NA	TRBJ1-1	NA	CAIAPSGIWNTEAFF	TGTGCCATCGCACCATCAGGGATTTGGAACACTGAAGCTTTCTTT
TRBV6-5	NA	TRBJ2-7	NA	CASRTQGTEQYF	TGTGCCAGCAGGACACAGGGAACCGAGCAGTACTTC
TRBV21-1	NA	TRBJ1-5	NA	CASSKESEGNQPQHF	TGTGCCAGCAGCAAAGAGAGTGAGGGCAATCAGCCCCAGCATTTT
TRBV20-1	NA	TRBJ1-5	NA	CSASQGQSNQPQHF	TGCAGTGCTAGTCAGGGTCAAAGCAATCAGCCCCAGCATTTT
TRBV19	NA	TRBJ1-5	NA	CASSAGYSNQPQHF	TGTGCCAGTAGTGCAGGTTATAGCAATCAGCCCCAGCATTTT
TRBV2	NA	TRBJ2-7	TRBD1	CASRALTGTGERSYEQYF	TGTGCCAGCAGGGCGCTAACCGGGACAGGGGAGAGGTCCTACGAGCAGTACTTC
TRBV6-2/TRBV6-3	NA	TRBJ2-2	TRBD2	CASSHGGLAGFWELFF	TGTGCCAGCAGCCACGGGGGACTAGCGGGGTTCTGGGAGCTGTTTTTT
TRBV3-1/TRBV3-2	NA	TRBJ2-7	NA	CASTTKGVQYF	TGTGCCAGCACCACAAAAGGGGTGCAGTACTTC
TRBV10-3	few	TRBJ2-5	NA	CAIRGTPSDQETQYF	TGTGCCATCAGAGGCACCCCTAGCGATCAAGAGACCCAGTACTTC
TRBV21-1	few	TRBJ2-2	NA	CASSKTHGLAGGTGELFF	TGTGCCAGCAGCAAAACCCATGGACTAGCGGGGGGAACCGGGGAGCTGTTTTTT
TRBV3-1/TRBV3-2	NA	TRBJ2-2	NA	CASSQGQTNTGELFF	TGTGCCAGCAGCCAAGGGCAGACGAACACCGGGGAGCTGTTTTTT
TRBV3-1/TRBV3-2	NA	TRBJ1-1	NA	CASINGAWEGKTEAFF	TGTGCCAGCATCAACGGAGCCTGGGAGGGGAAGACTGAAGCTTTCTTT
TRBV7-8	NA	TRBJ2-2	TRBD2	CASSPRDYRELFF	TGTGCCAGCAGCCCCCGGGACTATAGGGAGCTGTTTTTT
TRBV5-1	once	TRBJ2-1	TRBD2	CASSLPLGTSDPTSYNEQFF	TGCGCCAGCAGCCTCCCCCTCGGGACTAGCGACCCGACCTCCTACAATGAGCAGTTCTTC
TRBV21-1	NA	TRBJ1-4	NA	CASIRGTYRVKLFF	TGTGCCAGCATCCGGGGGACTTATAGGGTAAAACTGTTTTTT
TRBV6-5	NA	TRBJ1-1	NA	CASSYTGRNTEAFF	TGTGCCAGCAGTTACACAGGCAGGAACACTGAAGCTTTCTTT
TRBV5-1	NA	TRBJ2-2	NA	CASSLWQGQGGELFF	TGCGCCAGCAGCTTGTGGCAGGGGCAAGGCGGGGAGCTGTTTTTT
TRBV3-1/TRBV3-2	NA	TRBJ2-2	NA	CASSQRGTGELFF	TGTGCCAGCAGCCAGCGGGGCACCGGGGAGCTGTTTTTT
TRBV9	NA	TRBJ2-3	NA	CASGESSWATDTQYF	TGTGCCAGCGGGGAGTCGTCTTGGGCGACGGATACGCAGTATTTT
TRBV18	NA	TRBJ2-2	NA	CASSPGNRVTGELFF	TGTGCCAGCTCCCCCGGCAACAGGGTCACCGGGGAGCTGTTTTTT
TRBV4-2	NA	TRBJ2-1	NA	CASSQEGGRDDEQFF	TGTGCCAGCAGCCAAGAAGGGGGTAGGGACGATGAGCAGTTCTTC
TRBV27	NA	TRBJ2-5	TRBD1	CASSLSGTGGKETQYF	TGTGCCAGCAGTTTAAGTGGGACAGGGGGCAAGGAGACCCAGTACTTC
TRBV5-5	NA	TRBJ2-7	NA	CASSLRSQDPYEQYF	TGTGCCAGCAGCTTAAGGTCCCAGGATCCTTACGAGCAGTACTTC
TRBV5-1	NA	TRBJ1-5	NA	CASSEQGNQPQHF	TGCGCCAGCAGCGAGCAGGGGAATCAGCCCCAGCATTTT
TRBV30	NA	TRBJ1-2	TRBD1	CAWSLGQVTDYGYTF	TGTGCCTGGAGCCTCGGACAGGTGACCGACTATGGCTACACCTTC
TRBV5-1	once	TRBJ1-1	NA	CASSLDGGRSTEAFF	TGCGCCAGCAGCTTGGATGGGGGGAGGAGCACTGAAGCTTTCTTT
TRBV11-2	NA	TRBJ1-2	TRBD1	CASSYTDRGAPNF	TGTGCCAGCAGCTACACCGACAGGGGCGCTCCCAACTTC
TRBV6-1	NA	TRBJ2-2	TRBD1	CASSETSTGSELFF	TGTGCCAGCAGTGAGACCTCGACAGGGAGTGAGCTGTTTTTT
TRBV24-1	NA	TRBJ2-1	TRBD2	CATSDLGSGGLYNEQFF	TGTGCCACCAGTGATTTGGGAAGCGGGGGGCTCTACAATGAGCAGTTCTTC
TRBV20-1	NA	TRBJ2-3	TRBD2	CSASPGLAGARTDTQYF	TGCAGTGCTAGTCCGGGACTAGCGGGGGCTCGCACAGATACGCAGTATTTT
TRBV28	NA	TRBJ1-2	TRBD1	CATPVSGTGMGGYTF	TGTGCCACCCCAGTTTCGGGGACAGGGATGGGTGGCTACACCTTC
TRBV6-5	NA	TRBJ1-2	TRBD1	CASSYSPGQMGYGYTF	TGTGCCAGCAGTTACTCACCGGGACAGATGGGCTATGGCTACACCTTC
TRBV7-6	NA	TRBJ2-2	NA	CASAPVFSNTGELFF	TGTGCCAGCGCACCGGTCTTTTCGAACACCGGGGAGCTGTTTTTT
TRBV27	NA	TRBJ2-2	NA	CASSFTTRGELFF	TGTGCCAGCAGTTTTACGACAAGAGGGGAGCTGTTTTTT
TRBV5-4	NA	TRBJ1-1	NA	CASGSGHNTEAFF	TGTGCCAGCGGGTCGGGACATAACACTGAAGCTTTCTTT
TRBV19	NA	TRBJ1-2	NA	CASNDRGNYGYTF	TGTGCCAGTAATGATCGGGGTAACTATGGCTACACCTTC
TRBV11-2	NA	TRBJ2-7	TRBD2	CASSFYGGEQYF	TGTGCCAGCAGCTTCTACGGGGGGGAGCAGTACTTC
TRBV7-9	NA	TRBJ2-1	TRBD1	CASSPRDGQGIEQFF	TGTGCCAGCAGCCCGCGGGACGGACAGGGCATTGAGCAGTTCTTC
TRBV5-1	once	TRBJ2-7	TRBD2	CASSLTSGGINSYEQYF	TGCGCCAGCAGCCTGACTAGCGGGGGGATCAACTCCTACGAGCAGTACTTC
TRBV18	NA	TRBJ2-7	TRBD1	CASSLLGQNYEQYF	TGTGCCAGCTCTCTATTGGGACAGAACTACGAGCAGTACTTC
TRBV18	NA	TRBJ2-5	NA	CASSPQTQETQYF	TGTGCCAGCTCACCACAAACACAAGAGACCCAGTACTTC
TRBV30	NA	TRBJ2-1	NA	CAWKGLGSYNEQFF	TGTGCCTGGAAAGGACTGGGCTCCTACAATGAGCAGTTCTTC
TRBV5-1	few	TRBJ2-7	TRBD1	CASSSYGQGAREQYF	TGCGCCAGCAGCTCATATGGACAGGGGGCTAGAGAGCAGTACTTC
TRBV5-1	NA	TRBJ1-6	NA	CASSFGQNSPLHF	TGCGCCAGCAGCTTTGGACAGAATTCACCCCTCCACTTT
TRBV6-6	NA	TRBJ1-1	TRBD1	CAIQGEEWVNTEAFF	TGTGCCATCCAGGGGGAAGAGTGGGTGAACACTGAAGCTTTCTTT
TRBV19	NA	TRBJ1-5	TRBD1	CASTPYGQGSNQPQHF	TGTGCCAGTACCCCATACGGACAGGGGAGCAATCAGCCCCAGCATTTT
TRBV19	NA	TRBJ1-1	TRBD1	CASSPLRQGGNTEAFF	TGTGCCAGTAGTCCACTTAGACAGGGAGGCAACACTGAAGCTTTCTTT
TRBV6-2/TRBV6-3	NA	TRBJ2-2	TRBD2	CASSYLAGGNGELFF	TGTGCCAGCAGTTACCTAGCGGGGGGAAACGGGGAGCTGTTTTTT
TRBV25-1	once	TRBJ1-2	NA	CASSKAGLNYGYTF	TGTGCCAGCAGCAAAGCGGGGCTTAACTATGGCTACACCTTC
TRBV19	NA	TRBJ1-5	NA	CASSIVRGRQPQHF	TGTGCCAGTAGTATAGTCAGAGGGAGGCAGCCCCAGCATTTT
TRBV19	NA	TRBJ1-5	NA	CASSIGLLAGINQPQHF	TGTGCCAGTAGTATAGGGCTCCTAGCGGGGATCAATCAGCCCCAGCATTTT
TRBV29-1	NA	TRBJ1-1	NA	CSGAPQMNTEAFF	TGCAGCGGAGCGCCGCAAATGAACACTGAAGCTTTCTTT
TRBV9	NA	TRBJ1-3	TRBD1	CASSVDGQGSAGNTIYF	TGTGCCAGCAGCGTAGATGGACAGGGGTCAGCTGGAAACACCATATATTTT
TRBV9	NA	TRBJ1-2	NA	CASSPELGPNGYTF	TGTGCCAGCAGCCCGGAGCTTGGCCCTAATGGCTACACCTTC
TRBV30	NA	TRBJ1-1	NA	CAWSVSLGGTEAFF	TGTGCCTGGAGTGTATCCCTTGGCGGCACTGAAGCTTTCTTT
TRBV5-1	few	TRBJ2-7	TRBD1	CASSLLSGQGLGEQYF	TGCGCCAGCAGCTTGCTGTCGGGACAGGGTCTGGGTGAGCAGTACTTC
TRBV2	NA	TRBJ1-2	NA	CASSATILDGYTF	TGTGCCAGCAGTGCAACTATTTTAGATGGCTACACCTTC
TRBV11-2	NA	TRBJ1-1	TRBD1	CASSASPGGTEAFF	TGTGCCAGCAGCGCATCCCCAGGGGGCACTGAAGCTTTCTTT
TRBV19	NA	TRBJ1-1	NA	CASSRGDTEAFF	TGTGCCAGTAGTCGGGGGGACACTGAAGCTTTCTTT